This T cell receptor beta chain was recovered during a study of blood T cell repertoires in COVID-19. At the level of the study: Specimens from acute and convalescent COVID-19 originated in the United States, Italy and Spain. In each case, the material was cDNA or gDNA derived from T cells, B-cell-depleted T cells, or PBMCs.

Original processing methods: From reference gene primer amplification, estimates of nucleated cell counts were derived. The protocol was immunoSEQ multiplex PCR, while the TCRdb copy is restricted to in-frame clones and leaves out a portion. The V and J calls and clone size were taken over from that table, and D and trimming were inferred from the DNA. Of more than 300,000 clones in the sample, 86% were seen once. With V trimmed by 0 bases and J by 7 bases, 6 bases remained unmatched. The V gene's germline CDR1 is SGHRS and CDR2 YFSETQ. CDR3 length: 15 residues. Sequencing was carried out using peripheral blood. This sequence was found in a woman in her forties or fifties with acute or convalescent COVID-19. J is TRBJ2-3 and V is TRBV5-1; 9 nucleotides align to TRBD2. The CDR3 DNA follows: TGCGCCAGCAGCTTGGTGTTAGCGGGAGTTAATACGCAGTATTTT. Translating gives CASSLVLAGVNTQYF.